This TCR beta chain was identified during a study of shared clonotypes between healthy human individuals. The protocol was immunoSEQ multiplex PCR, while the TCRdb copy is restricted to in-frame clones and leaves out a portion. The repertoire has some 2,000,000 clones, 85% to 95% of them found once; the top ten carry 0.13%. This clone appeared a single time. The sample holds other DNA sequences that translate to the same CDR3. The specimen was naive CD4+ T cells sorted from blood. As to subset: CD45RA+ positively selected. The origin of this receptor is a man aged 18 to 29 in good health.

DNA for the CDR3: TGTGCCAGCAGCTTGGCGGGGGGTACCAGCAATCAGCCCCAGCATTTT. This translates into CASSLAGGTSNQPQHF. The chain links TRBV5-6 to TRBJ1-5, with D maybe TRBD1 (5 bases). Germline V gene data show CDR1 as SGHDT and CDR2 as YYEEEE. V dropped 0 bases and J dropped 1 base, with 11 bases sitting between them. The CDR3 totals 16 residues.